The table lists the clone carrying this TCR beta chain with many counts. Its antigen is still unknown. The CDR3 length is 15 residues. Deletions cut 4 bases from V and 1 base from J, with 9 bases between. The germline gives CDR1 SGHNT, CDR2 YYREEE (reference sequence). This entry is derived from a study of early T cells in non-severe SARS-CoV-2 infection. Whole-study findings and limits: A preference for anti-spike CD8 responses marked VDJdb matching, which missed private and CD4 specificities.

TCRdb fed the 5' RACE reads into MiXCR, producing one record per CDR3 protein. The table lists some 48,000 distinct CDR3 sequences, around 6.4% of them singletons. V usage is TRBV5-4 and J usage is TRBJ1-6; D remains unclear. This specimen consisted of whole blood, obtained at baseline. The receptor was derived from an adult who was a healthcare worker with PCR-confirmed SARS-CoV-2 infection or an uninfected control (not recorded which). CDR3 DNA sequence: TGTGCCAGCAGCCGGTCCGGGTCCTATAATTCACCCCTCCACTTT. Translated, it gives CASSRSGSYNSPLHF.